This TCR beta chain derives from a study of control samples from healthy donors and cancer patients. Trimming at V came to 5 bases and at J to 8 bases, leaving 5 bases not matched to a gene. Germline CDR1 is SGHAT and CDR2 is FQNNGV. The CDR3 consists of 14 residues. Repertoires were generated with immunoSEQ multiplex PCR, while TCRdb's copy carries only in-frame clones and drops some. The table includes roughly 30,000 clones, roughly 85% detected once. This sequence joins TRBV11-2 and TRBJ2-7; 14 bases line up with TRBD2. The sequence came from a man in his 60s with head and neck cancer. Input material: PBMCs. The chain's CDR3 is CASSPGLAGAKQYF. In DNA form, the CDR3 reads TGTGCCAGCAGCCCGGGACTAGCGGGAGCGAAGCAGTACTTC.